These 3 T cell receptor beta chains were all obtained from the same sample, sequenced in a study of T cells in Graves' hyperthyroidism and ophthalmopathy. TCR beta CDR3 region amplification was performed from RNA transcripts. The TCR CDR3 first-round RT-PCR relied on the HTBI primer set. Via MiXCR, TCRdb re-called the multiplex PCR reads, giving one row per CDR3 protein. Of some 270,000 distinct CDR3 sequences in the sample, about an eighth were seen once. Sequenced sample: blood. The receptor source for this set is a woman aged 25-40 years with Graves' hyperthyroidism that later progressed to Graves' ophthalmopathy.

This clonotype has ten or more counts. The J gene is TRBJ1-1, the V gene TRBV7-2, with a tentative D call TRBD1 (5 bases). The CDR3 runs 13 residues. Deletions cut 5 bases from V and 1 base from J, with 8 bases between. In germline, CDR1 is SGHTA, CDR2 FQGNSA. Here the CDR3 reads CASSLGRNTEAFF. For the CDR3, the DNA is TGTGCCAGCAGCCTGGGACGGAACACTGAAGCTTTCTTT. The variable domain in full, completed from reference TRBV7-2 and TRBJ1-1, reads GAGVSQSPSNKVTEKGKDVELRCDPISGHTALYWYRQSLGQGLEFLIYFQGNSAPDKSGLPSDRFSAERTGGSVSTLTIQRTQQEDSAVYLCASSLGRNTEAFFGQGTRLTVV.

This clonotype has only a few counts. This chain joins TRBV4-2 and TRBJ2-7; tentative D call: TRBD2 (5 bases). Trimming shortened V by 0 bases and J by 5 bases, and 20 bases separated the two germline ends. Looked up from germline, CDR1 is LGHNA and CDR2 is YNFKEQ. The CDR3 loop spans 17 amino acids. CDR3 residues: CASSQEHISERNNEQYF. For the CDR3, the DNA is TGTGCCAGCAGCCAAGAGCATATTAGCGAGAGAAACAACGAGCAGTACTTC.

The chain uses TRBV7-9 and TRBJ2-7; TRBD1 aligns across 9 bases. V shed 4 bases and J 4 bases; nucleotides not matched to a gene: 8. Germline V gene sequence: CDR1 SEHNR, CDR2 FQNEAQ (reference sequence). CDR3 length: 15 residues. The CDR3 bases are TGTGCCAGCAGCTCTACCGGGACAGGGTCGTACGAGCAGTACTTC. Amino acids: CASSSTGTGSYEQYF.